This T cell receptor beta chain is from a study of yellow fever vaccine responses in identical twins. Germline V CDR1 and CDR2: SGHAT, FQDESV (reference sequence). The CDR3 contains 14 residues. V lost 3 bases and J lost 8, with 14 bases in between. Broader study findings: Twins' vaccine T cell response reportedly gave the appearance of partial convergence and partial personalization.

In TCRdb, the RT-PCR reads were re-called with MiXCR into one record per CDR3 protein. Altogether about 23,000 distinct CDR3 sequences are present, over 70% being singletons, with the ten largest covering 4.5% to 5.5%. As for this clonotype: Its antigen is still unknown.

The sample here was T cells from blood (PBMCs), unsorted or a sorted subset (not recorded which), taken before or after yellow fever vaccination (not recorded which). This TCR was recovered from a woman aged 18-35 years who received the yellow fever vaccine. J is TRBJ1-5 and V is TRBV11-1; D is perhaps TRBD1 (5 bases). The CDR3 protein is CASSLQGLKEPQHF. As DNA, the CDR3 is TGTGCCAGCAGCTTGCAGGGTCTTAAGGAGCCCCAGCATTTT.